This T cell receptor beta chain comes out of a study of T-cell reconstitution after alpha-beta-depleted transplantation in children. Points from the study as a whole: Newly generated T cells supplied most T-cell counts and diversity one year post-transplant. Certain patients had high TCRbeta diversity at day 60, and it came from recipient T cells and thymic progenitors that survived.

As for this clonotype: Its specificity is unknown.

With 7 bases removed from V and 13 bases from J, the gap between germline ends came to 20 bases. Germline-derived CDR1 and CDR2 are MNHEY and SVGEGT. The CDR3 is 13 residues long. Preparation of the TCRbeta library used unique molecular identifiers. TCRdb processed the PCR reads anew with MiXCR; each CDR3 protein has one entry. The sample lists about 7,600 distinct CDR3 sequences; approximately 5% were seen once. The chain links TRBV6-2 or TRBV6-3 to TRBJ2-1; D unclear. The sample was PBMCs, mostly from graft donor cells, taken 180 days after TCRalphabeta/CD19-depleted stem cell transplant. The clonotype comes from a child in the first two years of life who had a stem cell transplant for acute myeloid leukemia, so the T cells may come from the graft donor. CDR3 sequence (DNA): TGTGCCAGCACTGGGAAGATAGCAAACATTCAGTTCTTC. Encoded protein: CASTGKIANIQFF.